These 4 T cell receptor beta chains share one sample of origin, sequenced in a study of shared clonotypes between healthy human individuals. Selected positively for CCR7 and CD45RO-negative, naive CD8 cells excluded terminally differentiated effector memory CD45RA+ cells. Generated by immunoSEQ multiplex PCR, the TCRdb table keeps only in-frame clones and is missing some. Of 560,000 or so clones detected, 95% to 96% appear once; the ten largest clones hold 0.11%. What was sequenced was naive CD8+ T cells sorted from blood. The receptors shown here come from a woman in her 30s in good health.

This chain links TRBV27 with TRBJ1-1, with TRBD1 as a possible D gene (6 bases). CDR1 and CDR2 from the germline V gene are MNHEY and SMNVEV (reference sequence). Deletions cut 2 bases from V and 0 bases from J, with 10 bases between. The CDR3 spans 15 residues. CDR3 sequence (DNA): TGTGCCAGCAGTTTAGGGGGGGGGCTGAACACTGAAGCTTTCTTT. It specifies CASSLGGGLNTEAFF.

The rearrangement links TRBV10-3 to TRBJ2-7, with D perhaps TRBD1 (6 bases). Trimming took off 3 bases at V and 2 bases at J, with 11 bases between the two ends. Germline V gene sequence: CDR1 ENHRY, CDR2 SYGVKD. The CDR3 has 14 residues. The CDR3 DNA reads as TGTGCCATCAGTGACCTCAGGGGTGCCTACGAGCAGTACTTC. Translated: CAISDLRGAYEQYF.

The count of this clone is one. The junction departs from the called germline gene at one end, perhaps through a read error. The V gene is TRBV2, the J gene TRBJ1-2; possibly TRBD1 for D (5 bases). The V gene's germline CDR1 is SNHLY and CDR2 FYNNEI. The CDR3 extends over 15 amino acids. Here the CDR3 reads CASIEALGLNYGYTF. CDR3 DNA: TGTGCCAGCATTGAAGCATTGGGACTGAACTATGGCTACACCTTC.

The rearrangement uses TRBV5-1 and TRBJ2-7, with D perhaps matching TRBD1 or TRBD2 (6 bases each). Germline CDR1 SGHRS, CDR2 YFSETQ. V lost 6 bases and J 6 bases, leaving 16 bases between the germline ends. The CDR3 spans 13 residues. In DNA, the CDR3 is TGCGCCAGCACGGAGATAGGGGGGTCCGAGCAGTACTTC. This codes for CASTEIGGSEQYF.